The present TCR beta chain was sequenced within a study of blood T cell repertoires in COVID-19 (TCRdb year 2020). Study-level background: Collaborator samples came from the United States, Italy and Spain and covered acute and convalescent phases of COVID-19. The prospective study material was composed of cDNA or gDNA derived from T cells, B-cell-depleted T cells, or PBMCs. The dataset comprised deeply sampled blood TCRbeta repertoires from subjects exposed to, actively infected with, or recovered from COVID-19. The repertoires were made available in a free public database intended to serve as a resource for research on the immune response to SARS-CoV-2. Samples came from the ongoing ImmuneRACE study (first 160 participants) plus 1,254 subjects from 6 global collaborators. The sample metadata nearly always contained a de-identified subject ID, COVID-19 status, age in years and sex. Where available, HLA class I and class II types were obtained from metadata supplied by the sample provider rather than from assay-based typing. What the authors observed across the whole study: The quantity of clinical and demographic metadata differed by source and by participant and was supplied without curation.

In Seattle, one collaborating source enrolled patients while the infection was active and tracked those patients longitudinally over the course of disease. The collaborating institutions used their own protocols to collect whole blood in K2EDTA tubes. For TCRbeta analysis, collaborators shipped samples as frozen whole blood, isolated PBMCs, or DNA extracted from either of those sample types. The immunoSEQ Assay, a bias-controlled multiplex PCR, was used to amplify TCRbeta CDR3 regions from genomic DNA. Concerning the study's data processing: Within the assay, amplification of reference gene primers was used to estimate how many nucleated cells each sample contained. To quantify the absolute abundance of each unique TCRbeta CDR3 rearrangement, sequence reads were collapsed and filtered. For each sample, productive Simpson clonality was calculated as the square root of Simpson's diversity index across productive rearrangements. TCRdb took this table from immuneACCESS and kept in-frame rearrangements with V and J called. Such tables lack part of the clones; where checked against another copy, unresolved V genes explain under half of the gap, and the rest is unexplained. The DNA gave D and trimming, while V, J and clone size come from that table. The sample has 250,000 to 300,000 clones on record, 91% of them singletons. The ten biggest clones cover about 2.2% of the sample.

Of note for this clone: Which antigen it targets is not known. No base-level quality is on record; no much larger clone is a single base apart.

Ends trimmed: V by 4 bases, J by 2 bases; bases unmatched to a gene: 4. From its cysteine to its phenylalanine, the CDR3 spans 16 amino acids. Kept here is only the CDR3 DNA, which spans 48 bases and is read in frame from base 1. CDR1 and CDR2 were assigned from the germline V gene as MNHEY and SVGAGI. The rearrangement joined TRBV6-5 to TRBJ2-7, and 14 bases in between align with TRBD2. The TCR was taken from a woman in her 30s with COVID-19, enrolled during active disease. Sequenced: peripheral blood. At the DNA level, the sequence is TGTGCCAGCAGTTTCCGACTAGCGGGAGGGCCCTACGAGCAGTACTTC. Translated, this gives CASSFRLAGGPYEQYF.